This paragraph reports one T cell receptor beta chain. The record originates from a study of blood T cell repertoires in COVID-19. With V trimmed by 5 bases and J by 1 base, 4 bases remained unmatched. The CDR3 is made up of 14 amino acids. Germline CDR1 MDHEN, CDR2 SYDVKM. Some clones are missing from TCRdb's copy, which holds only in-frame ones; the method was immunoSEQ multiplex PCR. The top ten hold about 3% of the sample, which has 40,000 to 60,000 clones, about nine tenths seen once. This clonotype was obtained from a woman over 75 with COVID-19, enrolled during active disease. The sequenced material came from peripheral blood. This rearrangement joins TRBV28 to TRBJ2-7; 8 bases agree with TRBD2. The CDR3 here is CASSGAGESYEQYF. The CDR3 bases are TGTGCCAGCAGTGGAGCGGGGGAGTCCTACGAGCAGTACTTC.